The rows below give T cell receptor beta chains drawn from one sample of a study of cytomegalovirus exposure and HLA in healthy donors. Profiling relied on immunoSEQ multiplex PCR, and the TCRdb table lists in-frame clones only, not all of them. Of about 130,000 clones in the sample, roughly four fifths were seen once. The sequenced sample consisted of PBMCs. Source of these receptors: a woman in her thirties or forties in good health and CMV-seropositive. CDR3s include the opening cysteine and the closing phenylalanine or tryptophan. The D gene is left open where the match is weak. Size is omitted from some rows. Given values are once, few, many or a class for expanded clones.

clone size	J gene	D gene	CDR3 length	V gene	CDR3 DNA	CDR3 protein
-	TRBJ1-1	-	12	TRBV10-2	TGCGCCAGCGAAGGGGGTGGCACTGAAGCTTTCTTT	CASEGGGTEAFF
-	TRBJ2-3	TRBD1	16	TRBV7-9	TGTGCCAGCAGCTCACAACAGGGGGCGAGCGCAGATACGCAGTATTTT	CASSSQQGASADTQYF
-	TRBJ1-4	TRBD1	10	TRBV19	TGTGCCAGTAGTATAAACAGGGGAGGTTTT	CASSINRGGF
few	TRBJ2-3	-	16	TRBV5-1	TGCGCCAGCAGCCGTCGGCCGGGAGATAGCACAGATACGCAGTATTTT	CASSRRPGDSTDTQYF
-	TRBJ1-2	TRBD1	13	TRBV28	TGTGCCAGCAGTTTTAGAGGGGGCTTTGGCTACACCTTC	CASSFRGGFGYTF
-	TRBJ1-6	-	13	TRBV29-1	TGCAGCGTTTCCGGTTCGGAGAATTCACCCCTCCACTTT	CSVSGSENSPLHF
-	TRBJ1-4	-	14	TRBV6-5	TGTGCCAGCAGTTACTATGGTCAGGGTGAAAAACTGTTTTTT	CASSYYGQGEKLFF
-	TRBJ2-7	TRBD1	13	TRBV4-1	TGCGCCAGCAGCCACCGGACAGGGCGGGAACCGTACTTC	CASSHRTGREPYF
-	TRBJ2-1	TRBD2	16	TRBV7-2	TGTGCCAGCAGCTTAGTTGGAGGCCTAGCGGGGGGCGAGCAGTTCTTC	CASSLVGGLAGGEQFF
-	TRBJ1-3	-	16	TRBV14	TGTGCCAGCAGCCAAGACGGGGAGGGTACTTGGAACACCATATATTTT	CASSQDGEGTWNTIYF
-	TRBJ2-3	TRBD2	14	TRBV10-1	TGCGCCAGCTCGAGCGGGAGCCCTGCAGATACGCAGTATTTT	CASSSGSPADTQYF
-	TRBJ1-4	-	14	TRBV2	TGTGCCAGCAGTAACCAGATGCTTGGTGAAAAACTGTTTTTT	CASSNQMLGEKLFF
-	TRBJ2-7	TRBD2	15	TRBV27	TGTGCCAGCAGCTCCGGACTAGCGGTTTCCTACGAGCAGTACTTC	CASSSGLAVSYEQYF
-	TRBJ1-2	-	14	TRBV14	TGTGCCAGCAGCCAAGGCTGGGCACTGGGCGGCTACACCTTC	CASSQGWALGGYTF
once	TRBJ2-7	-	12	TRBV27	TGTGCCAGCCAAACAGGGCTTCGCGAGCAGTACTTC	CASQTGLREQYF
-	TRBJ1-5	-	15	TRBV5-6	TGTGCCAGCAGCTTGTTCCAGGTTAGGAATCAGCCCCAGCATTTT	CASSLFQVRNQPQHF
few	TRBJ2-7	TRBD2	15	TRBV9	TGTGCCAGCAGCGTAGGGTCGGGGGGGCCCTACGAGCAGTACTTC	CASSVGSGGPYEQYF
-	TRBJ2-3	-	15	TRBV7-8	TGTGCCAGCAGCAAAAGGCTACAGGGTATCGATACGCAGTATTTT	CASSKRLQGIDTQYF
-	TRBJ2-5	TRBD2	13	TRBV27	TGTGCCAGCAGCCCGTGGGGAGGGGAGACCCAGTACTTC	CASSPWGGETQYF
-	TRBJ2-1	TRBD2	15	TRBV11-2	TGTGCCAGCAGCAAGGCTAGCGGGCCCTACAATGAGCAGTTCTTC	CASSKASGPYNEQFF
few	TRBJ1-4	TRBD1	14	TRBV2	TGTGCCAACACAGGGGGCGCCACTAATGAAAAACTGTTTTTT	CANTGGATNEKLFF
-	TRBJ1-5	TRBD1	15	TRBV5-1	TGCGCCAGCAGCTCGTCCGGGACAGATAATCAGCCCCAGCATTTT	CASSSSGTDNQPQHF
-	TRBJ1-1	TRBD1	14	TRBV7-3	TGTGCCAGCAGCTTGGACAGGGGGAACACTGAAGCTTTCTTT	CASSLDRGNTEAFF
few	TRBJ1-1	-	15	TRBV5-1	TGCGCCAGCAGCTTGCTTTCATCGAGCAGGGGTGAAGCTTTCTTT	CASSLLSSSRGEAFF
-	TRBJ1-1	-	15	TRBV27	TGTGCCAGCAGTTCGTACAGCCCGATGAACACTGAAGCTTTCTTT	CASSSYSPMNTEAFF
-	TRBJ2-3	TRBD1	15	TRBV28	TGTGCCAGCAGTTTAGGGACAGGGTACCCAGATACGCAGTATTTT	CASSLGTGYPDTQYF
-	TRBJ2-1	TRBD2	17	TRBV5-4	TGTGCCAGCAGCACGGGTGGGGCGGGGGGGTCCTACAATGAGCAGTTCTTC	CASSTGGAGGSYNEQFF
-	TRBJ2-3	TRBD2	16	TRBV7-6	TGTGCCAGCAGCTCGGTAGCGGGGGGCATCACAGATACGCAGTATTTT	CASSSVAGGITDTQYF
-	TRBJ1-4	TRBD1	13	TRBV18	TGTGCCAGCGGGACAGCGGGGGAGGAAAAACTGTTTTTT	CASGTAGEEKLFF
-	TRBJ2-5	-	14	TRBV7-2	TGTGCCAGCAGCTCCCCACCGGGTCGGGAGACCCAGTACTTC	CASSSPPGRETQYF
-	TRBJ2-3	TRBD2	12	TRBV29-1	TGCAGCGTAGCGGGAGCGGGACATACGCAGTATTTT	CSVAGAGHTQYF
-	TRBJ2-3	-	14	TRBV27	TGTGCCAGCAGTCCGAGACAGGGCACAGATACGCAGTATTTT	CASSPRQGTDTQYF
once	TRBJ2-7	TRBD2	17	TRBV5-4	TGTGCCAGCAGCTTGGAAACTAGCGGAGCGAACCCCTACGAGCAGTACTTC	CASSLETSGANPYEQYF
-	TRBJ2-2	-	18	TRBV6-4	TGTGCCACCCCCCAGGCACGGGGGTCCTCCGCGAACACCGGGGAGCTGTTTTTT	CATPQARGSSANTGELFF
-	TRBJ2-3	TRBD1	13	TRBV29-1	TGCAGCGCTAGGACAGGACGCACAGATACGCAGTATTTT	CSARTGRTDTQYF
few	TRBJ1-2	TRBD1	15	TRBV4-2	TGTGCCAGCAGCCAGAAATTACAGGGGGCTCGGGGCTACACCTTC	CASSQKLQGARGYTF
-	TRBJ1-6	-	16	TRBV7-9	TGTGCCAGCAGCTTCTGGCGTCAGGGCGATAATTCACCCCTCCACTTT	CASSFWRQGDNSPLHF
-	TRBJ2-3	-	18	TRBV21-1	TGTGCCAGCAGCAAAGGGACCAGCGGGAGGATATTTAGAGATACGCAGTATTTT	CASSKGTSGRIFRDTQYF
few	TRBJ2-1	-	13	TRBV9	TGTGCCAGCAGCGTAGTCCGGGAAAATGAGCAGTTCTTC	CASSVVRENEQFF
-	TRBJ2-1	TRBD1	16	TRBV7-3	TGTGCCAGCAGCTCCTACACAGGGGGAATAGGAAATGAGCAGTTCTTC	CASSSYTGGIGNEQFF
once	TRBJ2-5	-	16	TRBV19	TGTGCCAGTAGTATAGGGGCAGGGGGACTCCAAGAGACCCAGTACTTC	CASSIGAGGLQETQYF